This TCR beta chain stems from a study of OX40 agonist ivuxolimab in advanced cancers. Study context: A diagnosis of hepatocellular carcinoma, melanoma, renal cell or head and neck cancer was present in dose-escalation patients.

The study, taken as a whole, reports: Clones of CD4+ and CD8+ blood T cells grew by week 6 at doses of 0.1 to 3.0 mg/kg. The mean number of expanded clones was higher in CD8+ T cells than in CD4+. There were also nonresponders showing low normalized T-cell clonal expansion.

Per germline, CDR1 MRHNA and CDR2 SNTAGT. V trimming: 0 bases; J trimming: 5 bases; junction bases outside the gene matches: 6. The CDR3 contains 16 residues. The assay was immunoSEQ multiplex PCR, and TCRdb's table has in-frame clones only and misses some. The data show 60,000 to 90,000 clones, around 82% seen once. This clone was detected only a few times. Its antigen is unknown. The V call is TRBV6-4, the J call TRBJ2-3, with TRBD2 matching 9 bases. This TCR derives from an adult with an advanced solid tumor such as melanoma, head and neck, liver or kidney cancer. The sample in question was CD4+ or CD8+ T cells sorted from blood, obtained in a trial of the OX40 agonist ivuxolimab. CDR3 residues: CASSDSGRGGQDTQYF. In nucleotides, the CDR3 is TGTGCCAGCAGTGACTCGGGGCGGGGGGGCCAAGATACGCAGTATTTT.